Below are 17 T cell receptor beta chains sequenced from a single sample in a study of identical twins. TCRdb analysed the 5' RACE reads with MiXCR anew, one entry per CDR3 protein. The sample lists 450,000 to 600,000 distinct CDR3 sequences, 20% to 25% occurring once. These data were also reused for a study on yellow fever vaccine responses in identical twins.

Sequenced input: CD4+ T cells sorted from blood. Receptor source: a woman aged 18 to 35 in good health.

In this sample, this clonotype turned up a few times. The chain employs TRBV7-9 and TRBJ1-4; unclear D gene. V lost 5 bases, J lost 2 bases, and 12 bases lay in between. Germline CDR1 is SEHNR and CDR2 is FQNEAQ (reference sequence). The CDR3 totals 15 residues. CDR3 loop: CASSDWTTTNEKLFF. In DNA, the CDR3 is TGTGCCAGCAGCGATTGGACCACTACTAATGAAAAACTGTTTTTT. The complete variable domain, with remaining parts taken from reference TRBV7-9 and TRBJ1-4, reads DTGVSQNPRHKITKRGQNVTFRCDPISEHNRLYWYRQTLGQGPEFLTYFQNEAQLEKSRLLSDRFSAERPKGSFSTLEIQRTEQGDSAMYLCASSDWTTTNEKLFFGSGTQLSVL.

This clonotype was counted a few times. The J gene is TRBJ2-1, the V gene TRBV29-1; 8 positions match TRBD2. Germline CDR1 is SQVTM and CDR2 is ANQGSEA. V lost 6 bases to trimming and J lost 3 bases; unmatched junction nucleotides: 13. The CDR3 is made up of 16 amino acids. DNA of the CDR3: TGCAGCGTAGGGCTATGGCGGGAGGATGACTACAATGAGCAGTTCTTC. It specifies CSVGLWREDDYNEQFF.

As DNA, the CDR3 is TGTGCCAGCAGTCCGGACAGGGGGCTTACTGAAGCTTTCTTT. Its translation is CASSPDRGLTEAFF. V is TRBV28 and J is TRBJ1-1; 11 bases fit TRBD1. V was pared by 5 bases and J by 5 bases, with 4 bases of the junction left unmatched. The V gene's germline CDR1 is MDHEN and CDR2 SYDVKM. This CDR3 has 14 amino acids.

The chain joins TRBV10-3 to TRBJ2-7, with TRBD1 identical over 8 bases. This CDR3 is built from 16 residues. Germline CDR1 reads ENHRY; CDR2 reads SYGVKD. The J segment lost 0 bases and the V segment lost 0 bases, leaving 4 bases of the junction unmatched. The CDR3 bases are TGTGCCATCAGTGAGTCTAGGACAGGGAGCTCCTACGAGCAGTACTTC. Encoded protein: CAISESRTGSSYEQYF.

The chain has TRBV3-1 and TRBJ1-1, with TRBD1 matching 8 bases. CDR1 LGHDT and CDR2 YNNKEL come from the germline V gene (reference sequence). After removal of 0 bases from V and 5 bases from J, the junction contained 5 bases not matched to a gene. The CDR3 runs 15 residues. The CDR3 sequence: CASSQDRGRYTEAFF. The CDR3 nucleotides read TGTGCCAGCAGCCAAGACAGGGGGCGTTATACTGAAGCTTTCTTT.

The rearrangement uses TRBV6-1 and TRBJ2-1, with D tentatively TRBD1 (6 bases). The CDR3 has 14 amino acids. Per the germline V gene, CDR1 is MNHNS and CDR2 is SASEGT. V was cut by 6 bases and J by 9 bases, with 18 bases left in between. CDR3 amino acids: CASRTSGTISEQFF. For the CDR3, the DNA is TGTGCCAGCAGAACCTCCGGGACAATCTCTGAGCAGTTCTTC.

CDR3 nucleotide sequence: TGCGCCAGCAGCCAAGATCTAAGGCATGCTTTCTTT. Its translation is CASSQDLRHAFF. This sequence joins TRBV4-1 and TRBJ1-1, with unresolved D. This CDR3 spans 12 amino acids. V was pared by 0 bases and J by 11 bases, with 10 bases between. The germline V gene has CDR1 MGHRA and CDR2 YSYEKL.

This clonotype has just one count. The CDR3, as DNA: TGTGCCAGCAGTTTATGGGCCCTAAATGAGCAGTTCTTC. Translation gives CASSLWALNEQFF. This sequence joins TRBV28 and TRBJ2-1; D gene unclear. CDR3 length: 13 residues. Germline assignment: CDR1 MDHEN and CDR2 SYDVKM. V dropped 0 bases and J dropped 7 bases, with 7 bases sitting between them.

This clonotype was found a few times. The DNA for the CDR3 is TGCGCCAGCAGCCCGGGGCCGGGACAGGGGTATGGCACAGATACGCAGTATTTT. As protein: CASSPGPGQGYGTDTQYF. This chain uses TRBV5-1 with TRBJ2-3; 10 bases align to TRBD1. Trimming removed 4 bases from V and 1 base from J; junction bases left unmatched: 12. Germline CDR1 reads SGHRS; CDR2 reads YFSETQ. This CDR3 spans 18 amino acids.

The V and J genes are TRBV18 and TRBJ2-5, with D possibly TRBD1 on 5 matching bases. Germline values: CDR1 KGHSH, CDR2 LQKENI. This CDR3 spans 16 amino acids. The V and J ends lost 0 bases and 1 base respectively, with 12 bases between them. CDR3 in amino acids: CASSPPNLRGQETQYF. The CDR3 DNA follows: TGTGCCAGCTCACCACCCAATTTAAGGGGCCAAGAGACCCAGTACTTC.

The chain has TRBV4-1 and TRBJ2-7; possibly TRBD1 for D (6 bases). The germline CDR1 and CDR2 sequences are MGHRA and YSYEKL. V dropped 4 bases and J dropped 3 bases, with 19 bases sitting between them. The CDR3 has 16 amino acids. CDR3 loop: CASSPPGWGPYYEQYF. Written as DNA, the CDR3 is TGCGCCAGCAGCCCGCCGGGATGGGGGCCTTACTACGAGCAGTACTTC.

The CDR3 spells CASSERDYEQYV. The CDR3 nucleotides read TGTGCCAGCAGTGAAAGGGATTACGAGCAGTACGTC. This chain joins TRBV6-1 and TRBJ2-7; D ambiguous. Germline V CDR1 and CDR2: MNHNS, SASEGT. Between the trimmed V and J ends, which lost 2 bases and 4 bases, there was a span of 6 bases. The CDR3 consists of 12 residues.

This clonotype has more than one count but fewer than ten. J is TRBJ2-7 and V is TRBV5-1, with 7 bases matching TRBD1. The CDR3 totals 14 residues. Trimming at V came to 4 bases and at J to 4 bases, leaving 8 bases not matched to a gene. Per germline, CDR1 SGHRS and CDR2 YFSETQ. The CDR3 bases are TGCGCCAGCAGCCCCGGGACAGTGGGGTACGAGCAGTACTTC. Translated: CASSPGTVGYEQYF.

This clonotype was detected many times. The CDR3: CSVEHNEQFF. For the CDR3, the DNA is TGCAGCGTTGAGCACAATGAGCAGTTCTTC. The J gene is TRBJ2-1, the V gene TRBV29-1, with D unclear. This CDR3 has 10 residues. The germline V and J ends were trimmed by 3 bases and 5 bases, with 2 bases remaining between them. CDR1 is SQVTM, CDR2 ANQGSEA, per germline.

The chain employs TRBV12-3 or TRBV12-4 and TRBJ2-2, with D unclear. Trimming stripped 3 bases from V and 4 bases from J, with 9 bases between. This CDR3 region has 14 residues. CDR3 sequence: CASSFPSSTGELFF. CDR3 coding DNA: TGTGCCAGCAGTTTCCCATCGAGCACCGGGGAGCTGTTTTTT.

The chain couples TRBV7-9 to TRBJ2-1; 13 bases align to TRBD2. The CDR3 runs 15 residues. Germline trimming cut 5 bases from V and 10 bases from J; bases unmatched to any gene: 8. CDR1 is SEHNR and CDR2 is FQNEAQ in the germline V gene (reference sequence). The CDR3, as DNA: TGTGCCAGCAGCGAAACTAGCGGGAGGGCCAGGGAGCAGTTCTTC. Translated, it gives CASSETSGRAREQFF.

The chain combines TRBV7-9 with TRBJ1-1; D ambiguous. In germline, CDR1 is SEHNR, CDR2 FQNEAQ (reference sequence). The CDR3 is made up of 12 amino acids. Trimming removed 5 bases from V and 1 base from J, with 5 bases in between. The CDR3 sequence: CASSHQNTEAFF. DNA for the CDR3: TGTGCCAGCAGCCACCAGAACACTGAAGCTTTCTTT.